These 25 T cell receptor beta chains originate from one sample sequenced in a study of blood T cell repertoires in COVID-19. TCRdb's table, derived via immunoSEQ multiplex PCR, lists solely in-frame clones and lacks some. The profile shows approximately 160,000 clones, about 82% of them singletons. Sample: peripheral blood. These receptors all stem from a middle-aged man with active or convalescent COVID-19.

The chain recombines TRBV19 with TRBJ2-3, with 7 nucleotides matching TRBD1. V lost 4 bases to trimming and J lost 6 bases; unmatched junction nucleotides: 10. This CDR3 region has 15 residues. The germline V gene has CDR1 LNHDA and CDR2 SQIVND (reference sequence). The CDR3 DNA follows: TGTGCCAGTAGTAGGGCAGGGGGTGGGGTGGATACGCAGTATTTT. This codes for CASSRAGGGVDTQYF.

The chain recombines TRBV19 with TRBJ2-1; 7 nucleotides align to TRBD1. The V and J ends lost 4 bases and 5 bases, in that order; junction bases with no gene match: 8. The CDR3 length is 15 residues. CDR1 is LNHDA and CDR2 is SQIVND in the germline V gene (reference sequence). The CDR3 coding sequence is TGTGCCAGTAGTACAACAGGGGATTACGACAATGAGCAGTTCTTC. Translating gives CASSTTGDYDNEQFF.

J is TRBJ2-7 and V is TRBV7-8, with a tentative D call TRBD1 (5 bases). The CDR3 spans 15 residues. From germline, CDR1 is SGHVS and CDR2 FQNEAQ. Deletions cut 3 bases from V and 3 bases from J, with 15 bases between. CDR3 in DNA: TGTGCCAGCAGCTTCCCACAGGTGGTGGGCTACGAGCAGTACTTC. Translating gives CASSFPQVVGYEQYF.

V and J are TRBV3-1 (or the pseudogene TRBV3-2) and TRBJ1-1; D is unclear. Trimming pared 0 bases from V and 3 bases from J, leaving 8 bases between. Per the germline V gene, CDR1 is LGHDT and CDR2 is YNNKEL (reference sequence). The CDR3 has 14 residues. In DNA form, the CDR3 reads TGTGCCAGCAGCCAAGATTTGAGGGACACTGAAGCTTTCTTT. Protein product: CASSQDLRDTEAFF.

The rearrangement links TRBV12-5 to TRBJ2-2; 12 bases map to TRBD2. The V gene's germline CDR1 is LGHNT and CDR2 FRNRAP. The CDR3 has 17 amino acids. Losses at the gene ends were 5 bases for V and 1 base for J; bases not matched to a gene: 5. CDR3 DNA: TGTGCTAGTGGTCCCCGGGGACTAGCGGGGAACACCGGGGAGCTGTTTTTT. Encoded protein: CASGPRGLAGNTGELFF.

This clone was found a few times. The chain couples TRBV12-5 to TRBJ1-5; D might be TRBD1 (6 bases). With 6 bases removed from V and 0 bases from J, the gap between germline ends came to 12 bases. The CDR3 is made up of 15 amino acids. Germline lookup yields CDR1 LGHNT and CDR2 FRNRAP. DNA of the CDR3: TGTGCTAGTGGGCCAGGGGTTCATAGCAATCAGCCCCAGCATTTT. As protein: CASGPGVHSNQPQHF.

V gene TRBV6-2 or TRBV6-3 combines with J gene TRBJ1-5; weak D call: TRBD1 (6 bases). This CDR3 comprises 14 residues. The V and J ends lost 2 bases and 6 bases respectively, with 11 bases between them. Per the germline V gene, CDR1 is MNHEY and CDR2 is SVGEGT. CDR3 protein: CASSYQTGSQPQHF. The CDR3 bases are TGTGCCAGCAGTTACCAAACAGGGAGTCAGCCCCAGCATTTT.

This rearrangement joins TRBV3-1 (or the pseudogene TRBV3-2) to TRBJ2-2; TRBD2 matches at 8 bases. V lost 0 bases to trimming and J lost 4 bases; unmatched junction nucleotides: 7. In germline, CDR1 is LGHDT, CDR2 YNNKEL (reference sequence). CDR3 size: 17 residues. The CDR3 reads CASSQESLGGGTGELFF. For the CDR3, the DNA is TGTGCCAGCAGCCAAGAGTCGCTCGGGGGGGGCACCGGGGAGCTGTTTTTT.

This clone was seen only a few times. V gene TRBV9 combines with J gene TRBJ1-2; 9 nucleotides align to TRBD1. CDR1 and CDR2 (germline): SGDLS, YYNGEE. Trimming took 0 bases from V and 8 from J; bases not matched to a gene: 8. The CDR3 runs to 15 residues. The CDR3 spells CASSVEDRGGRGYTF. DNA for the CDR3: TGTGCCAGCAGCGTAGAGGACAGGGGAGGAAGGGGCTACACCTTC.

The chain carries TRBV6-6 and TRBJ2-3; the match to TRBD2 covers 12 bases. Looked up from germline, CDR1 is MNHNY and CDR2 is SVGAGI (reference sequence). This CDR3 has 16 residues. Unmatched junction bases numbered 6, after V lost 2 bases and J lost 6 bases. CDR3 sequence reads: CASSYTSGRFGDTQYF. CDR3 bases: TGTGCCAGCAGTTACACTAGCGGGAGGTTTGGGGATACGCAGTATTTT.

The chain combines TRBV24-1 with TRBJ2-1; 10 nucleotides agree with TRBD1. Trimming removed 2 bases from V and 4 bases from J; junction bases left unmatched: 10. The CDR3 runs 18 residues. CDR1 is KGHDR, CDR2 SFDVKD, per germline. The CDR3 bases are TGTGCCACCAGTGATTCGTCTCGACAGGGGGCGGGATACAATGAGCAGTTCTTC. Encoded protein: CATSDSSRQGAGYNEQFF.

The rearrangement joins TRBV18 to TRBJ2-5; D gene unclear. Trimming removed 6 bases at V and 2 bases at J, with 10 bases between. Per the germline V gene, CDR1 is KGHSH and CDR2 is LQKENI. CDR3 length equals 13 residues. CDR3 region: CASSPYLQETQYF. CDR3 in DNA: TGTGCCAGCTCGCCATACCTACAAGAGACCCAGTACTTC.

The table lists this clone with a count of one. CDR3 residues: CASSLIHDSYNEQFF. CDR3 DNA: TGTGCCAGCAGCTTAATACATGACTCCTACAATGAGCAGTTCTTC. The chain uses TRBV7-2 and TRBJ2-1, with D unclear. The CDR3 sequence is 15 residues long. The germline V and J ends were trimmed by 2 bases and 0 bases, with 8 bases remaining between them. CDR1 is SGHTA, CDR2 FQGNSA, per germline.

This clone was observed a handful of times. The chain combines TRBV6-2 or TRBV6-3 with TRBJ2-7; TRBD1 agrees at 7 bases. Germline lookup yields CDR1 MNHEY and CDR2 SVGEGT. V dropped 4 bases and J dropped 2; count of bases not matched to a gene: 11. This CDR3 comprises 16 residues. CDR3 sequence reads: CASSFSEQGGPYEQYF. The CDR3 nucleotides read TGTGCCAGCAGTTTCTCGGAACAAGGGGGCCCCTACGAGCAGTACTTC.

The chain uses TRBV5-1 and TRBJ1-4; 8 bases align to TRBD1. V trimming: 4 bases; J trimming: 0 bases; junction bases outside the gene matches: 8. Germline V CDR1 and CDR2: SGHRS, YFSETQ. The CDR3 contains 17 residues. The CDR3 DNA reads TGCGCCAGCAGCCCAGGACAGGGAGCATCAACTAATGAAAAACTGTTTTTT. Encoded protein: CASSPGQGASTNEKLFF.

CDR3 amino acids: CASSYSNAPNYGYTF. The CDR3 DNA follows: TGTGCCAGCAGTTATTCCAACGCGCCTAACTATGGCTACACCTTC. The gene calls are TRBV6-5 and TRBJ1-2; no firm D call. Trimming removed 3 bases at V and 0 bases at J, with 11 bases between. Germline V gene lookup returns CDR1 MNHEY and CDR2 SVGAGI. CDR3 size: 15 residues.

The chain combines TRBV9 with TRBJ2-5; 8 nucleotides align to TRBD1. Unmatched junction bases numbered 13, after V lost 7 bases and J lost 5 bases. Germline values: CDR1 SGDLS, CDR2 YYNGEE. The CDR3 runs to 15 residues. The CDR3 bases are TGTGCCAGCGTCCCAGGACAGGGTGATTGGGAGACCCAGTACTTC. Translated, it gives CASVPGQGDWETQYF. The full variable domain, completed using reference TRBV9 and TRBJ2-5, is DSGVTQTPKHLITATGQRVTLRCSPRSGDLSVYWYQQSLDQGLQFLIQYYNGEERAKGNILERFSAQQFPDLHSELNLSSLELGDSALYFCASVPGQGDWETQYFGPGTRLLVL.

The gene calls are TRBV5-4 and TRBJ1-6; TRBD1 matches at 7 bases. CDR1 and CDR2 from the germline V gene are SGHNT and YYREEE (reference sequence). The junction had 6 bases not matched to a gene; V was cut back by 2 bases and J by 7 bases. This CDR3 contains 15 residues. CDR3 DNA sequence: TGTGCCAGCAGCTTCCCCCAGGGGGGAAATTCACCCCTCCACTTT. This translates into CASSFPQGGNSPLHF.

This rearrangement joins TRBV29-1 to TRBJ2-5; TRBD1 is a possible D gene (7 bases). CDR3 length: 15 residues. Germline V lookup: CDR1 SQVTM, CDR2 ANQGSEA. Trimming cost V 0 bases and J 5 bases, with 16 bases left between them. The CDR3 reads CSVEDRGDSYETQYF. The CDR3, as DNA: TGCAGCGTTGAAGATCGCGGGGACAGTTACGAGACCCAGTACTTC.

This chain links TRBV6-5 with TRBJ1-6; D gene uncertain. The V gene's germline CDR1 is MNHEY and CDR2 SVGAGI. This CDR3 is built from 13 residues. V was clipped by 7 bases and J by 9 bases, with 13 bases between them. CDR3 bases: TGTGCCAGCAAACCCAGCGGGTCTTCACCCCTCCACTTT. Translation gives CASKPSGSSPLHF.

The V and J genes are TRBV6-5 and TRBJ2-7, with TRBD1 matching 7 bases. The length of the CDR3 is 14 residues. Germline-derived CDR1 and CDR2 are MNHEY and SVGAGI. The V segment lost 5 bases and the J segment 7 bases; nucleotides outside the gene matches: 11. CDR3 sequence: CASSLDRVAWEQYF. CDR3 bases: TGTGCCAGCAGTCTAGACAGGGTAGCCTGGGAGCAGTACTTC.

The V gene is TRBV14, the J gene TRBJ1-5; D is unresolved. From germline, CDR1 is SGHDN and CDR2 FVKESK. This CDR3 is 21 amino acids long. The V gene lost 1 base and the J gene lost 0 bases, with 25 bases spanning the gap. Here the CDR3 reads CASSQGSGMKDKAHSNQPQHF. The CDR3 region has the DNA TGTGCCAGCAGCCAAGGAAGCGGGATGAAAGACAAAGCCCATAGCAATCAGCCCCAGCATTTT.

The CDR3 nucleotides read TGTGCCAGCACCTGGGGACAGGCAGAGCAGTTCTTC. Translated, it gives CASTWGQAEQFF. This sequence joins TRBV12-3 or TRBV12-4 and TRBJ2-1, with 8 positions matching TRBD1. After removal of 7 bases from V and 10 bases from J, the junction contained 6 bases not matched to a gene. This CDR3 comprises 12 residues.

V and J are TRBV15 and TRBJ2-3; possible D gene TRBD2, 6 bases. Germline CDR1 reads LNHNV; CDR2 reads YYDKDF (reference sequence). The CDR3 has 15 residues. V was pared by 0 bases and J by 4 bases, with 11 bases between. Written as DNA, the CDR3 is TGTGCCACCAGCAGAGATTTGGGGGGTGCAGATACGCAGTATTTT. Its translation: CATSRDLGGADTQYF.

This chain connects TRBV6-2 or TRBV6-3 to TRBJ2-2; a possible D gene is TRBD2 (6 bases). V shed 6 bases and J shed 4 bases, with 15 bases lying between them. The CDR3 contains 15 residues. Germline assignment: CDR1 MNHEY and CDR2 SVGEGT. The CDR3 sequence is CASSRGTPFTGELFF. In DNA form, the CDR3 reads TGTGCCAGCAGCCGCGGGACTCCTTTCACCGGGGAGCTGTTTTTT.